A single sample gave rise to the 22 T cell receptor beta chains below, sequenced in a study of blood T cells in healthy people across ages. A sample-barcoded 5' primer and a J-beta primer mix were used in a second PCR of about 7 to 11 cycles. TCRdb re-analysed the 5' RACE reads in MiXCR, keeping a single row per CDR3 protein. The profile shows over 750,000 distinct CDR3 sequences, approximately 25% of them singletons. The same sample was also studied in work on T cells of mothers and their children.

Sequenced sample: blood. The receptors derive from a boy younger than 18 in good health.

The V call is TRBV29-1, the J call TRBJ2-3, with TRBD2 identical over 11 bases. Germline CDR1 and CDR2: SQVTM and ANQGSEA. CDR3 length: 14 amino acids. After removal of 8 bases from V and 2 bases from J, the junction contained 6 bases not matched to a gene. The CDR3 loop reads CSSTSGGITDTQYF. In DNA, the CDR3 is TGCAGCAGCACTAGCGGGGGTATCACAGATACGCAGTATTTT.

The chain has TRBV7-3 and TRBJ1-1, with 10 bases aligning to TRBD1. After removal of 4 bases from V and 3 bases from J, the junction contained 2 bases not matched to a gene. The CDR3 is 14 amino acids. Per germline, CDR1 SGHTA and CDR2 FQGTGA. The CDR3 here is CASSWTGGDTEAFF. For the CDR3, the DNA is TGTGCCAGCAGCTGGACAGGGGGTGACACTGAAGCTTTCTTT.

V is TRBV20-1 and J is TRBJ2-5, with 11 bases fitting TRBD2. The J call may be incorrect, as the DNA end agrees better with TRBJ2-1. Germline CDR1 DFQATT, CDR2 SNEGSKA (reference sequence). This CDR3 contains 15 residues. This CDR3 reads CSARPTSGRSYEQFF. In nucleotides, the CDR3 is TGCAGTGCTAGACCTACTAGCGGGAGAAGCTATGAGCAGTTCTTC.

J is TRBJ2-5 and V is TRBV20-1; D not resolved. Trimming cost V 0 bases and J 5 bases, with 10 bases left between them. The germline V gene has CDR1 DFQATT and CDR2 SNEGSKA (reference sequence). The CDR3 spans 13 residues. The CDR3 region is CSARDSRKETQYF. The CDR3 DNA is TGCAGTGCTAGAGATTCCAGGAAGGAGACCCAGTACTTC.

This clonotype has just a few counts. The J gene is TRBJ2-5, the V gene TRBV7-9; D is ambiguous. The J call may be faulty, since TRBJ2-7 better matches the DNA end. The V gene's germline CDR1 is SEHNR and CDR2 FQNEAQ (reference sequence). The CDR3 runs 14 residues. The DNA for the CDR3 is TGTGCCAGCAGCTTAGACAGCTTTACCTACGAGCAGTACTTC. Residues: CASSLDSFTYEQYF.

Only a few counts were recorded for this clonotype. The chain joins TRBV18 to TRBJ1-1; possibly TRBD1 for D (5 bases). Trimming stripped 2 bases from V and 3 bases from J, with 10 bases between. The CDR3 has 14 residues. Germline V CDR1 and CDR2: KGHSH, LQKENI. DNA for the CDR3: TGTGCCAGCTCACCAGGGGACTCTTACACTGAAGCTTTCTTT. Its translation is CASSPGDSYTEAFF.

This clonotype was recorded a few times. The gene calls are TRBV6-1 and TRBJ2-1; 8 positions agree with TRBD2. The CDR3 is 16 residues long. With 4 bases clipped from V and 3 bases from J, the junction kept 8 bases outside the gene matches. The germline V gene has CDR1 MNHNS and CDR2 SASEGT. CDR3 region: CASSGSSGSFYNEQFF. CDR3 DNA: TGTGCCAGCAGTGGCTCAAGCGGGAGTTTCTACAATGAGCAGTTCTTC.

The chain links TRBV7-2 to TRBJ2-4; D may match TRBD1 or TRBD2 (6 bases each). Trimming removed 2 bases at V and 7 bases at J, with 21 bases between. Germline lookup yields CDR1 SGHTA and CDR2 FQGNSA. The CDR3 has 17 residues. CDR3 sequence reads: CASSLKSRGAYGNIQYF. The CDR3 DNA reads TGTGCCAGCAGCTTAAAGTCAAGGGGGGCCTACGGGAACATTCAGTACTTC.

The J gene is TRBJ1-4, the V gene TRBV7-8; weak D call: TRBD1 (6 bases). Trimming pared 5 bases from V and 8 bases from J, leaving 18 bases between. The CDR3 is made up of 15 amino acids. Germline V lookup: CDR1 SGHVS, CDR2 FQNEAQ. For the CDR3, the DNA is TGTGCCAGCAGCGAACGGCGGGCAGGGGAAGAAAAACTGTTTTTT. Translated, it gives CASSERRAGEEKLFF.

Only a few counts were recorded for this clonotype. The CDR3 loop is CASTKTLAGAGGELFF. The DNA for the CDR3 is TGTGCCAGCACCAAAACACTAGCGGGAGCGGGCGGGGAGCTGTTTTTT. The J gene is TRBJ2-2, the V gene TRBV6-1; 11 positions agree with TRBD2. This CDR3 contains 16 residues. Germline lookup yields CDR1 MNHNS and CDR2 SASEGT. V trimming: 7 bases; J trimming: 7 bases; junction bases outside the gene matches: 11.

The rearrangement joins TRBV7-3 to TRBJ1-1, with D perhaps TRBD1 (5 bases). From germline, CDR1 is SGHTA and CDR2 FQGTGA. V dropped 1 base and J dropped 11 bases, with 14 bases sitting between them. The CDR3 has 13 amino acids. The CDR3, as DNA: TGTGCCAGCAGCTTAAGAGGGTGGGAGGGGGCTTTCTTT. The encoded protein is CASSLRGWEGAFF.

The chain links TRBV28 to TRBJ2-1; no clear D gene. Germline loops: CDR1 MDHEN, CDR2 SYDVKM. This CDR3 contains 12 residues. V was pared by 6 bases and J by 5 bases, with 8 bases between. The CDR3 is CASRAGDNEQFF. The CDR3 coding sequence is TGTGCCAGCAGAGCCGGAGACAATGAGCAGTTCTTC.

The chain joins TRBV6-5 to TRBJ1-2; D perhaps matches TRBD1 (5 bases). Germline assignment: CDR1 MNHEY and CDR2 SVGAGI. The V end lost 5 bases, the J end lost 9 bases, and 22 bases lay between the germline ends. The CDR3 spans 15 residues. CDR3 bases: TGTGCCAGCAGTCCCGCGGGCGGGGCGTCGGTTAGCTACACCTTC. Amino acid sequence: CASSPAGGASVSYTF.

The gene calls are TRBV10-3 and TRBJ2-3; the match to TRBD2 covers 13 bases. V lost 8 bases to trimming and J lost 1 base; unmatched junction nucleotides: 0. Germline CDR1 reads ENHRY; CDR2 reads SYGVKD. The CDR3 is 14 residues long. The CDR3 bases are TGTGCCATCGGGACTAGCGGGGGCACAGATACGCAGTATTTT. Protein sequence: CAIGTSGGTDTQYF.

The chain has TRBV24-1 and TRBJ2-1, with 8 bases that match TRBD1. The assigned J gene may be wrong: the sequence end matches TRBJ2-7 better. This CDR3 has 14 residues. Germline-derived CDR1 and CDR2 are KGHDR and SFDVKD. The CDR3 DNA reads TGTGCCACCAGTGAGGAGGACAGGGTCTACGAGCAGTACTTC. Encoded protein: CATSEEDRVYEQYF.

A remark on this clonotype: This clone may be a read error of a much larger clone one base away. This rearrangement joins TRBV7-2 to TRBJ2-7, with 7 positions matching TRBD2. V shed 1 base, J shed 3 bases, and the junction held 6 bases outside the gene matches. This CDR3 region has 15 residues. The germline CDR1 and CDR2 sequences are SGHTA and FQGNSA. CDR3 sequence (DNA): TGTGCCAGCAGCTTAGGGGAGGGGCCACACTACGAGCAGTACTTC. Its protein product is CASSLGEGPHYEQYF.

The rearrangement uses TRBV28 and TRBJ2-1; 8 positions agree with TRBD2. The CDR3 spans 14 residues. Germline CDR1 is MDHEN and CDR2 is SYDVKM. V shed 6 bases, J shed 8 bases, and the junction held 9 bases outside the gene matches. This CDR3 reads CASRGPAGGDEQFF. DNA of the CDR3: TGTGCCAGCAGGGGACCTGCGGGAGGAGATGAGCAGTTCTTC.

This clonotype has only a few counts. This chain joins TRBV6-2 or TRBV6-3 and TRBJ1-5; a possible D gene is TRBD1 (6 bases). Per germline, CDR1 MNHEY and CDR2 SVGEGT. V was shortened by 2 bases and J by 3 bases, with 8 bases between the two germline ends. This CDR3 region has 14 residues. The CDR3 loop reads CASSYDRYNQPQHF. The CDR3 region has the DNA TGTGCCAGCAGTTACGACAGGTACAATCAGCCCCAGCATTTT.

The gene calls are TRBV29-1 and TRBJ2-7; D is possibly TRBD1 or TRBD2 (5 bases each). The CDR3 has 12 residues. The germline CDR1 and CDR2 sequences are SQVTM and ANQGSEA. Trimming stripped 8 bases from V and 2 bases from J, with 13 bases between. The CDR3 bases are TGCAGCTTCCGGGACGGTACCTACGAGCAGTACTTC. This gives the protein CSFRDGTYEQYF.

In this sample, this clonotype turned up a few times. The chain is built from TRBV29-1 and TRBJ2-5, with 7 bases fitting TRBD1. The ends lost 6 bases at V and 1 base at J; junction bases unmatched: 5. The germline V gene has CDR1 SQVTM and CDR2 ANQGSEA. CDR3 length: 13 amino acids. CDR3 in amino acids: CSVDRAIQETQYF. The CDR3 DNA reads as TGCAGCGTCGACAGGGCTATCCAAGAGACCCAGTACTTC.

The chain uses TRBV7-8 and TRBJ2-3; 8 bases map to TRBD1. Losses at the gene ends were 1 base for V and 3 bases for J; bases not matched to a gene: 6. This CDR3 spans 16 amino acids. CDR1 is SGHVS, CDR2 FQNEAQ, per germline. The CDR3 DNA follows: TGTGCCAGCAGCTTAGGACAGGGGATGGCGACAGATACGCAGTATTTT. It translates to CASSLGQGMATDTQYF.

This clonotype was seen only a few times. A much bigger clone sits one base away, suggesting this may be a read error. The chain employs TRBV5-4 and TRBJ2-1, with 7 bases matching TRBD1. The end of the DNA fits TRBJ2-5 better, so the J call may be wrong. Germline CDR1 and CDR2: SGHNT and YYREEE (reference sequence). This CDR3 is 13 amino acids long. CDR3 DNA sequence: TGTACCAGCAGCTTTGGGACAGAAGAGACCCAGTACTTC. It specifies CTSSFGTEETQYF.